One and the same sample provided the 9 T cell receptor beta chains below, sequenced in a study of blood T cell repertoires in COVID-19. The protocol was immunoSEQ multiplex PCR, while the TCRdb copy is restricted to in-frame clones and leaves out a portion. The table shows 60,000 or so clones, with over 70% occurring only once. Specimen: peripheral blood. The receptors shown here come from a man in his fifties or sixties with acute or convalescent COVID-19.

The J gene is TRBJ1-1, the V gene TRBV13; the D gene is possibly TRBD1 (5 bases). CDR3 length: 14 residues. CDR1 is PRHDT, CDR2 FYEKMQ, per germline (reference sequence). With 8 bases removed from V and 1 base from J, the gap between germline ends came to 14 bases. The CDR3 DNA reads as TGTGCCAGCCGGACCGCTGGGGCGAACACTGAAGCTTTCTTT. Amino acids: CASRTAGANTEAFF.

The chain carries TRBV5-1 and TRBJ1-1; 11 bases map to TRBD1. The V gene end was trimmed by 2 bases and the J gene end by 7 bases; junction bases not matched to a gene: 4. The CDR3 runs 14 residues. Germline V lookup: CDR1 SGHRS, CDR2 YFSETQ. This CDR3 reads CASSLRTGGNEAFF. The CDR3 nucleotides read TGCGCCAGCAGCTTACGGACAGGGGGCAATGAAGCTTTCTTT.

V gene TRBV27 combines with J gene TRBJ1-1; D not resolved. CDR3 length: 11 amino acids. Trimming cost V 10 bases and J 8 bases, with 14 bases left between them. Per the germline V gene, CDR1 is MNHEY and CDR2 is SMNVEV (reference sequence). DNA of the CDR3: TGTGCCACCCTCTCGAGGCAGGAAGCTTTCTTT. It translates to CATLSRQEAFF.

This rearrangement joins TRBV25-1 to TRBJ1-3; a weak D match, TRBD1 (6 bases). Germline V CDR1 and CDR2: MGHDK, SYGVNS. The ends were cut back, 4 bases at V and 3 bases at J, with 7 bases in the middle. The CDR3 runs to 13 residues. CDR3 DNA: TGTGCCAGCAGTGTGGACAGTGGAAACACCATATATTTT. It translates to CASSVDSGNTIYF.

The chain employs TRBV28 and TRBJ1-3; D gene uncertain. CDR3 length equals 13 residues. Germline CDR1 MDHEN, CDR2 SYDVKM. V was cut by 3 bases and J by 2 bases, with 5 bases left in between. CDR3 nucleotides: TGTGCCAGCAGTTTCGAGACTGGAAACACCATATATTTT. The encoded protein is CASSFETGNTIYF.

This sequence joins TRBV5-4 and TRBJ1-1, with 7 nucleotides matching TRBD1. CDR1 is SGHNT, CDR2 YYREEE, per germline (reference sequence). V lost 4 bases to trimming and J lost 1 base; unmatched junction nucleotides: 7. This CDR3 is 15 amino acids long. The CDR3 protein is CASSPYRGENTEAFF. The CDR3 nucleotides are TGTGCCAGCAGCCCTTACAGGGGCGAGAACACTGAAGCTTTCTTT. Drawing the rest from reference TRBV5-4 and TRBJ1-1, the complete variable domain is ETGVTQSPTHLIKTRGQQVTLRCSSQSGHNTVSWYQQALGQGPQFIFQYYREEENGRGNFPPRFSGLQFPNYSSELNVNALELDDSALYLCASSPYRGENTEAFFGQGTRLTVV.

A single count supports this clone. The J gene is TRBJ2-1, the V gene TRBV29-1, with 8 bases fitting TRBD1. The CDR3 is made up of 16 amino acids. Germline trimming cut 3 bases from V and 0 bases from J; bases unmatched to any gene: 7. Per the germline V gene, CDR1 is SQVTM and CDR2 is ANQGSEA. Written as DNA, the CDR3 is TGCAGCGTTGAGACAGGGGACCCCAGCTCCTACAATGAGCAGTTCTTC. Amino acid sequence: CSVETGDPSSYNEQFF.

The gene calls are TRBV5-1 and TRBJ2-1, with D perhaps matching TRBD2 (6 bases). The V end was cut by 4 bases, the J end by 5 bases, with 13 bases between. The CDR3 is 14 amino acids. Germline-derived CDR1 and CDR2 are SGHRS and YFSETQ. CDR3 sequence: CASSDPGRDNEQFF. Here the CDR3 DNA reads TGCGCCAGCAGCGATCCCGGGAGAGACAATGAGCAGTTCTTC.

The sample holds many counts of this clone. The chain employs TRBV19 and TRBJ1-5, with a weak D call TRBD1 (6 bases). V was clipped by 5 bases and J by 2 bases, with 16 bases between them. Germline V gene data show CDR1 as LNHDA and CDR2 as SQIVND (reference sequence). This CDR3 region has 16 residues. CDR3: CASSLWRGRGNQPQHF. CDR3 sequence (DNA): TGTGCCAGTAGTCTCTGGCGGGGGCGAGGCAATCAGCCCCAGCATTTT.